The clone carrying this T cell receptor beta chain was counted between two and nine times. Its antigen is not known. Before sequencing, viral peptide pools were used by the ViraFEST assay to expand antigen-specific CD4+ T cells. Isolation of CD4+ T cells took place after nine to ten days of culture. In the vaccine recipients, nucleocapsid antibodies were negative and there was no prior SARS-CoV-2 infection. Every well got some 1.8 million PBMC, which were grown with around 9.2 IU/ml IL-2 and 9 to 10 ug/ml peptides. The data belong to a study of vaccination effects on CD4 cells after COVID-19. Study details: Two doses of BNT162b2 or mRNA-1273 vaccine were administered to participants.

The protocol was immunoSEQ multiplex PCR, while the TCRdb copy is restricted to in-frame clones and leaves out a portion. The sample has some 20,000 clones, around three quarters seen once; the top ten hold approximately 9.1%. Study-level points and caveats: Researchers report that only 1 of 255 vaccine-induced clones in healthy vaccinees cross-reacted with common cold coronaviruses. By a late point after vaccination, infection- and vaccine-induced clones had shrunk markedly through clonal contraction.

J was trimmed by 8 bases and V by 1 base; bases with no gene match: 11. The CDR3 is 17 residues long. From germline, CDR1 is LGHNA and CDR2 YNFKEQ. This clonotype originated in a human donor who received a COVID-19 vaccine. The starting material was CD4+ T cells from PBMCs cultured with HCoV-NL63 spike peptides, obtained before COVID-19 vaccination. This rearrangement joins TRBV4-2 to TRBJ1-2; 12 bases align to TRBD1. The CDR3 bases are TGTGCCAGCAGCCAAGGCGAAGGGGGACAGGGGGCTAAGGGCTACACCTTC. It is translated as CASSQGEGGQGAKGYTF.